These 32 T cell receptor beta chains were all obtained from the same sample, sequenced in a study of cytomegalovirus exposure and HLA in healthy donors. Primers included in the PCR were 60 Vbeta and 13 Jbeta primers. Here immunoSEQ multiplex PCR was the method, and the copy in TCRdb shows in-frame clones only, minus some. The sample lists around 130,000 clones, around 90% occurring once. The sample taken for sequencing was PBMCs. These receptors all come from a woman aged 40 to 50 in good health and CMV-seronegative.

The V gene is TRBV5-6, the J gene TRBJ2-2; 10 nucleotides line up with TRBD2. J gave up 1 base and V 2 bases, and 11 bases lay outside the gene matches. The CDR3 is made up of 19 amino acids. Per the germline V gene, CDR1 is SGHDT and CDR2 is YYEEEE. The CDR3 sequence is CASSFEPLIAGGNTGELFF. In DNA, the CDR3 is TGTGCCAGCAGCTTCGAGCCTTTAATAGCGGGAGGGAACACCGGGGAGCTGTTTTTT.

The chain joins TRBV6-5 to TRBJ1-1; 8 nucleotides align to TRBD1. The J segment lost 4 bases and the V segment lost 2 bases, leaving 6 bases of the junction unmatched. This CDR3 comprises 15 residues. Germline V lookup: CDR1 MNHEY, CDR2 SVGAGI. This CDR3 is CASSYTAGGVTEAFF. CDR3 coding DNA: TGTGCCAGCAGTTACACAGCAGGGGGCGTCACTGAAGCTTTCTTT.

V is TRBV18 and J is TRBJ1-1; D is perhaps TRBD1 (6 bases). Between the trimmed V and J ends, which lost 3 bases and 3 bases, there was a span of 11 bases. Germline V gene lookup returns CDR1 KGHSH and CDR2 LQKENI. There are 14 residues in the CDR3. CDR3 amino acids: CASSPPPGDTEAFF. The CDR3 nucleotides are TGTGCCAGCTCACCTCCGCCAGGGGACACTGAAGCTTTCTTT.

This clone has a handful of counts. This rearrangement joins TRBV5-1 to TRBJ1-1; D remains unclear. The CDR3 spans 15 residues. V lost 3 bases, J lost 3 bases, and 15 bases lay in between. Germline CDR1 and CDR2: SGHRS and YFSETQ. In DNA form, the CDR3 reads TGCGCCAGCAGCTCTGAACAGTCAAGACACACTGAAGCTTTCTTT. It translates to CASSSEQSRHTEAFF.

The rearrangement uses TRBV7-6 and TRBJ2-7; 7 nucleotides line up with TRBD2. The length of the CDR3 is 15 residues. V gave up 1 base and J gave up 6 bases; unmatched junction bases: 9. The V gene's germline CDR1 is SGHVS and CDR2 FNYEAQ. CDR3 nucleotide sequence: TGTGCCAGCAGCTTAGTTTCCAGCGGGGAGAGCGAGCAGTACTTC. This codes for CASSLVSSGESEQYF.

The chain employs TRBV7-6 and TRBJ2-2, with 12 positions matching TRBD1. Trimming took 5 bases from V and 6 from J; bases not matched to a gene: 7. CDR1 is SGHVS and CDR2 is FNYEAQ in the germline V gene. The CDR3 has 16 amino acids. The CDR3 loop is CASSLIGTGGPGELFF. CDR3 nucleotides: TGTGCCAGCAGCCTAATCGGGACAGGGGGCCCCGGGGAGCTGTTTTTT. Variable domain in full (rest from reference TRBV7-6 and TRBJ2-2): GAGVSQSPRYKVTKRGQDVALRCDPISGHVSLYWYRQALGQGPEFLTYFNYEAQQDKSGLPNDRFSAERPEGSISTLTIQRTEQRDSAMYRCASSLIGTGGPGELFFGEGSRLTVL.

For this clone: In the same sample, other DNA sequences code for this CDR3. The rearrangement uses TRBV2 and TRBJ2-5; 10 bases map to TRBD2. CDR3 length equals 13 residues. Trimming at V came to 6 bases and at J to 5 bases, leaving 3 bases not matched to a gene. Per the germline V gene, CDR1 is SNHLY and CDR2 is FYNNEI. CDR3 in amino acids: CASRLAGQETQYF. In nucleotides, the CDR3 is TGTGCCAGCAGACTAGCGGGGCAGGAGACCCAGTACTTC. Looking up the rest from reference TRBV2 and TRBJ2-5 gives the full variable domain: EPEVTQTPSHQVTQMGQEVILRCVPISNHLYFYWYRQILGQKVEFLVSFYNNEISEKSEIFDDQFSVERPDGSNFTLKIRSTKLEDSAMYFCASRLAGQETQYFGPGTRLLVL.

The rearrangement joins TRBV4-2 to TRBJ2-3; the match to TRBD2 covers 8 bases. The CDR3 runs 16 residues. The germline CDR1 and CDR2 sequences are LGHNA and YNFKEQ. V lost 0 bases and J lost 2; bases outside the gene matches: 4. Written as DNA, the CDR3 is TGTGCCAGCAGCCAAGAGTTAGCGGGGTACACAGATACGCAGTATTTT. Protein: CASSQELAGYTDTQYF.

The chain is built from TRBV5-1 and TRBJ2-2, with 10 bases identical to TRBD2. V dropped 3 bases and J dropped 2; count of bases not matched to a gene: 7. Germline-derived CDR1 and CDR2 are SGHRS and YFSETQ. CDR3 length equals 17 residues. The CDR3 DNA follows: TGCGCCAGCAGCTCCGTAGCGGGAGGAAGTAACACCGGGGAGCTGTTTTTT. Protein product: CASSSVAGGSNTGELFF.

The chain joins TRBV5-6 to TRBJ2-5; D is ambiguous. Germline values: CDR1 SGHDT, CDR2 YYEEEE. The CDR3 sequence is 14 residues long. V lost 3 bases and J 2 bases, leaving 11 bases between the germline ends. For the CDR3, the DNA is TGTGCCAGCAGCTGGCCCGGCGGACAAGAGACCCAGTACTTC. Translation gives CASSWPGGQETQYF.

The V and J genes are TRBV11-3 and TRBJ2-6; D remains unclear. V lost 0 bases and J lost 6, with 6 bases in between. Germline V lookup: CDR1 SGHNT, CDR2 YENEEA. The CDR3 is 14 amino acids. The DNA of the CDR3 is TGTGCCAGCAGCTTAGATCTCTTGGCCAACGTCCTGACTTTC. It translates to CASSLDLLANVLTF. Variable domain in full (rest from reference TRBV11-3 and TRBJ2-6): EAGVVQSPRYKIIEKKQPVAFWCNPISGHNTLYWYLQNLGQGPELLIRYENEEAVDDSQLPKDRFSAERLKGVDSTLKIQPAELGDSAVYLCASSLDLLANVLTFGAGSRLTVL.

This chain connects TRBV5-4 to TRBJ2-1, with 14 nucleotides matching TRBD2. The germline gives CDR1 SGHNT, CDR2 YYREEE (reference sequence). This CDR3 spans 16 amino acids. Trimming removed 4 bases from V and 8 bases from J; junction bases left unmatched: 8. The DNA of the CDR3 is TGTGCCAGCAGCAAGACTAGCGGGAGGGCTACCGATGAGCAGTTCTTC. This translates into CASSKTSGRATDEQFF. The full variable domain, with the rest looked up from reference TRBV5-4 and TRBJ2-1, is ETGVTQSPTHLIKTRGQQVTLRCSSQSGHNTVSWYQQALGQGPQFIFQYYREEENGRGNFPPRFSGLQFPNYSSELNVNALELDDSALYLCASSKTSGRATDEQFFGPGTRLTVL.

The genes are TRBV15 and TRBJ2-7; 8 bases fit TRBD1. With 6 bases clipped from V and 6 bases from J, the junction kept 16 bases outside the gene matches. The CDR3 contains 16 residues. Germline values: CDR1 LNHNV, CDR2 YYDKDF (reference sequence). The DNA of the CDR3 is TGTGCCACCAGGTCGCGGACAGGGACATCTTTGGCCGAGCAGTACTTC. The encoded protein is CATRSRTGTSLAEQYF.

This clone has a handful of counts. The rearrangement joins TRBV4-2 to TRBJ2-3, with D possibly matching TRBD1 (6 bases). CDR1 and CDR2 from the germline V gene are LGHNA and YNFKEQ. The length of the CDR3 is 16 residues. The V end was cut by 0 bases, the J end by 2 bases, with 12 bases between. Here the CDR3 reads CASSQDLGHLTDTQYF. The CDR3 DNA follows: TGTGCCAGCAGCCAAGACCTGGGACACCTCACAGATACGCAGTATTTT.

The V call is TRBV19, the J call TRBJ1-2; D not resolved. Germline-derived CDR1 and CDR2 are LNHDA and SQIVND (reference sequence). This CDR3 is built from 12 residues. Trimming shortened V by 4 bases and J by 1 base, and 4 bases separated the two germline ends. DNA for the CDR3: TGTGCCAGTAGTACGGTTAACTATGGCTACACCTTC. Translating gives CASSTVNYGYTF.

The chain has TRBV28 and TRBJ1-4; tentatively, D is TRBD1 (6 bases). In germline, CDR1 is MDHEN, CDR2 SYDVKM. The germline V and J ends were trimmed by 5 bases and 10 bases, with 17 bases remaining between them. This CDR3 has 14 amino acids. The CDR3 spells CASSTGSRQGKLFF. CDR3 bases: TGTGCCAGCAGTACAGGGTCGAGGCAAGGAAAACTGTTTTTT.

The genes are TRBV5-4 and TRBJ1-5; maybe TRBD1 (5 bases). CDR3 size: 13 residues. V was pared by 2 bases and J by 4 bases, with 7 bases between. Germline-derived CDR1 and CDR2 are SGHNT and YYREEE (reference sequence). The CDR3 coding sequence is TGTGCCAGCAGCTTCGGGGGGAATCAGCCCCAGCATTTT. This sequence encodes CASSFGGNQPQHF.

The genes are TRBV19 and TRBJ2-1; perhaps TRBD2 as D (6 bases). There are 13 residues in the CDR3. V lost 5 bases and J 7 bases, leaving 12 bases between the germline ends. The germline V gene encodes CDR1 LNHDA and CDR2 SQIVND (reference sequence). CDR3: CASSPLGGNEQFF. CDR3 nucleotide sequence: TGTGCCAGTAGTCCTCTAGGAGGGAATGAGCAGTTCTTC.

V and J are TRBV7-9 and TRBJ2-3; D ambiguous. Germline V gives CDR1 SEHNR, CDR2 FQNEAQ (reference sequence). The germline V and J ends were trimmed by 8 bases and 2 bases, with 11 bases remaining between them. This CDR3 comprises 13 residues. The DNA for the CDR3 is TGTGCCAGCGAAGAGCGTAACACAGATACGCAGTATTTT. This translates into CASEERNTDTQYF.

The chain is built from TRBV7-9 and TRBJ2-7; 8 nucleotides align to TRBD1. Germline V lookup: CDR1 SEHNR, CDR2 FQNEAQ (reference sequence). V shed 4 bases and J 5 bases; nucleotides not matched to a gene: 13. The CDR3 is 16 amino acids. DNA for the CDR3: TGTGCCAGCAGCTCGAGTACCAGGGGGCGGGTCCACGAGCAGTACTTC. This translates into CASSSSTRGRVHEQYF.

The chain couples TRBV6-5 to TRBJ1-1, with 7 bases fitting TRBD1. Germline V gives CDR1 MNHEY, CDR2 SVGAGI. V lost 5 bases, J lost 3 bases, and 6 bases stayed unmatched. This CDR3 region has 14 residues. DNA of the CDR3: TGTGCCAGCAGTGTCACGCAGGGGGACACTGAAGCTTTCTTT. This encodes CASSVTQGDTEAFF.

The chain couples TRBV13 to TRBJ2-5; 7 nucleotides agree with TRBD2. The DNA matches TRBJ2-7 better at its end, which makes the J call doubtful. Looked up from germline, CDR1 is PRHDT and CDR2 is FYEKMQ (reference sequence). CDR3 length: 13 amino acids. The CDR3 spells CASQAGYLGEQYF. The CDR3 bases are TGTGCCAGCCAAGCGGGATACCTTGGCGAGCAGTACTTC.

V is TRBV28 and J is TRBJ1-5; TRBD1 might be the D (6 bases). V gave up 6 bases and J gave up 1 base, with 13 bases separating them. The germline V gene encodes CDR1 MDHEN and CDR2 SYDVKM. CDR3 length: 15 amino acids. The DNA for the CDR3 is TGTGCCAGCAGGGAAGGGGGGGCGAGCAATCAGCCCCAGCATTTT. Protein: CASREGGASNQPQHF.

CDR3: CASKPGLATYEQYF. The DNA for the CDR3 is TGTGCCAGTAAGCCCGGACTAGCAACCTACGAGCAGTACTTC. The chain carries TRBV19 and TRBJ2-7, with 8 bases lining up with TRBD2. J gave up 2 bases and V 7 bases, and 7 bases lay outside the gene matches. The CDR3 is made up of 14 amino acids. CDR1 LNHDA and CDR2 SQIVND come from the germline V gene (reference sequence). Full variable domain (rest looked up from reference TRBV19 and TRBJ2-7): DGGITQSPKYLFRKEGQNVTLSCEQNLNHDAMYWYRQDPGQGLRLIYYSQIVNDFQKGDIAEGYSVSREKKESFPLTVTSAQKNPTAFYLCASKPGLATYEQYFGPGTRLTVT.

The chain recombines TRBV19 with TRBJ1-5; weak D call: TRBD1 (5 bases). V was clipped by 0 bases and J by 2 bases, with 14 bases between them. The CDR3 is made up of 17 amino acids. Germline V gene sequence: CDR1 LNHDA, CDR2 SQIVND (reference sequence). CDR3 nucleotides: TGTGCCAGTAGTATAGACCCCCAGGGTGGGGGCAATCAGCCCCAGCATTTT. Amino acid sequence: CASSIDPQGGGNQPQHF.

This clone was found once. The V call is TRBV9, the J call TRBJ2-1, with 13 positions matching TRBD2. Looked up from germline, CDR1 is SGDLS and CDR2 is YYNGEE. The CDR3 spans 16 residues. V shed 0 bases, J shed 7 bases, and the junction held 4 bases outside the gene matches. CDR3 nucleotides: TGTGCCAGCAGCGTAGCCGGGACTAGCGGGATGAATGAGCAGTTCTTC. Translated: CASSVAGTSGMNEQFF.

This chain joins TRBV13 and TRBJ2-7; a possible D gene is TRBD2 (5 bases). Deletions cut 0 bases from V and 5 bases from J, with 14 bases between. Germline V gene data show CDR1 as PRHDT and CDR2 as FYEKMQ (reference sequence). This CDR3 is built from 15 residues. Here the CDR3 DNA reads TGTGCCAGCAGCTTAGGCCCTGAGGGCTACGACGAGCAGTACTTC. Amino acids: CASSLGPEGYDEQYF.

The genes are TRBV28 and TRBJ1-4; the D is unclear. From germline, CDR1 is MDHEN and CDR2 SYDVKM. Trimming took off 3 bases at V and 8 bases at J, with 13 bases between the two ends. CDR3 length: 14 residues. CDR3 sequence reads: CASSFPQDWEKLFF. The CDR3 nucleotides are TGTGCCAGCAGTTTTCCCCAAGACTGGGAAAAACTGTTTTTT.

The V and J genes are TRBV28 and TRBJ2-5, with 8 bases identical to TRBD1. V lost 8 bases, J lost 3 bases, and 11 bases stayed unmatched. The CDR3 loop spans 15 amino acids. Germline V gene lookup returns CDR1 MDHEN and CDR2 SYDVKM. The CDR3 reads CASAPSGTGKETQYF. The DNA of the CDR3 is TGTGCCAGCGCCCCGTCCGGGACAGGCAAAGAGACCCAGTACTTC.

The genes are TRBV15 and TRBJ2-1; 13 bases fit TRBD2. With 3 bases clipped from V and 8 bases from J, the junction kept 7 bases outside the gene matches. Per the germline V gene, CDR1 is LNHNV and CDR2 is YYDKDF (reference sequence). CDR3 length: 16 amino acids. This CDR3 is CATSSGLAGDQDEQFF. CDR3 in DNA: TGTGCCACCAGCAGCGGACTAGCGGGGGACCAGGATGAGCAGTTCTTC. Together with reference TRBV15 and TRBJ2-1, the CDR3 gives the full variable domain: DAMVIQNPRYQVTQFGKPVTLSCSQTLNHNVMYWYQQKSSQAPKLLFHYYDKDFNNEADTPDNFQSRRPNTSFCFLDIRSPGLGDTAMYLCATSSGLAGDQDEQFFGPGTRLTVL.

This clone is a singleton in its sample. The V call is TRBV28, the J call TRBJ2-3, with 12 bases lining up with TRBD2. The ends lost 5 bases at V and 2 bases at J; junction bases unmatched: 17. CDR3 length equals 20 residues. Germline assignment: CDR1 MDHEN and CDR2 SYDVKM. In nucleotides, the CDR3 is TGTGCCAGCAGTCTTCAGACTAGCGGGAGTTTGATTCAAGCCACAGATACGCAGTATTTT. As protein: CASSLQTSGSLIQATDTQYF.

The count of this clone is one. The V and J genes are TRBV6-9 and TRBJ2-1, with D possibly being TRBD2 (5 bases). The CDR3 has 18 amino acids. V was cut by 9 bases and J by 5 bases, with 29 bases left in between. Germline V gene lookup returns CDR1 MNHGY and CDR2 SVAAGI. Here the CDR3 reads CASGTDSLAESLHNEQFF. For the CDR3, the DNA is TGTGCCAGTGGAACGGACTCCCTGGCTGAAAGTCTGCACAATGAGCAGTTCTTC.